This T cell receptor (beta chain) emerged from a study of spatial heterogeneity in lung cancer (dated by TCRdb to the late 2010s). Concerning the study at large: Beta-chain transcripts were consistently detected in greater numbers than alpha-chain transcripts, which likely reflected higher beta-chain transcript abundance. At surgery, both alpha and beta chains were TCR-sequenced in under 250 tumor regions, about 64 matched nontumor lung samples and some 58 PBMC samples. Nonsynonymous mutation counts, determined by whole-exome sequencing of tumor tissue, were related to features of the TCR repertoire. TCR transcript counts in tumor regions correlated strongly with a T cell transcriptional module score from matched bulk RNA-seq. In the raw uncorrected reads, each unique combination of TCR and UMI appeared more than ten times on average. TCR alpha and beta repertoires were quantitatively compared across multiple tumor regions, matched nontumor lung and blood in non-small cell lung cancer.

This clonotype was recorded many times. Its antigen remains unidentified. No base-level quality is on record; no much larger clone is a single base apart. Taken from cysteine to phenylalanine, the CDR3 has 15 residues. CDR3 DNA only is kept here, 45 bases in frame from base 1. From a lookup of the germline V gene (reference sequence), CDR1 and CDR2 are SGHNT and YYREEE. Trimming at the junction amounts to 2 bases on V and 6 bases on J, and the germline ends lie 15 bases apart. The sample's time point label, in plain terms: sample taken at primary tumor resection. Samples were obtained from approximately 76 patients with early-stage, untreated non-small cell lung cancer from the lung TRACERx cohort. TCR sequencing used whole RNA extracted from tumor and nontumor lung tissue, or from cryopreserved PBMC samples, without cell sorting. A patient was chosen for TCR sequencing only when enough RNA was available from at least two tumor regions. Tumor and adjacent nontumor lung specimens were reviewed by a lung pathologist before selection.

Overall results and qualifications from the work: Counts of ubiquitous and regional expanded TCRs correlated with counts of ubiquitous and regional nonsynonymous mutations, respectively. Additional single-cell paired TCR alpha and beta sequencing was considered necessary to confirm, at a functional level, the hypothesis that regional TCRs recognize regional mutations. The tumor nonsynonymous mutation count correlated with the number of expanded alpha and beta TCRs within the tumor. Estimated TCR-seq coverage of tumor T cells was only about 7.2% for alpha chains and approximately 14% for beta chains.

The library was made by 5' RACE. The data were produced on a NextSeq 500. To allow correction of PCR and sequencing errors, the TCR library protocol tagged every TCR cDNA molecule with a unique molecular identifier. The study's own analysis went as follows. TCR identification, UMI-based error correction and CDR3 extraction were all carried out with Decombinator tools. Expanded TCRs were defined as those above a frequency of 2 per 1,000, corresponding to the top 1% of the tumor frequency distribution. Expanded tumor TCRs statistically deemed absent (corrected P<0.05) from at least one tumor region were classed as regional, and all other expanded tumor TCRs were classed as ubiquitous. Each repertoire was subsampled 100 times to 5,000 TCRs, after which Renyi diversity was computed with the R vegan package. CDR3 similarity networks were built from amino acid triplet string-kernel similarity, with CDR3s being connected when pairwise similarity was above 0.82. The raw public data were reprocessed by TCRdb itself: fastp quality trimming at Q25, MiXCR clonotype calling, in-frame beta chains only. Each entry is one CDR3 protein sequence, shown with its most common DNA and genes. TCRdb assigned the V and J calls; the authors' analysis was not used. The sample profile shows more than 10,000 distinct CDR3 sequences; roughly 5.2% of them were found once. The ten top clones hold 36% of the sample.

Recombination linked TRBV5-4 to TRBJ2-1, with TRBD2 as a weak D call on 6 bases. The sequence derives from a male donor with early-stage non-small cell lung cancer. Sequenced material: lung tumor tissue, taken at surgery. The nucleotide sequence reads as follows: TGTGCCAGCAGCTTAGTAGGCGGGAAGGGCAATGAGCAGTTCTTC. Translated, this is CASSLVGGKGNEQFF.